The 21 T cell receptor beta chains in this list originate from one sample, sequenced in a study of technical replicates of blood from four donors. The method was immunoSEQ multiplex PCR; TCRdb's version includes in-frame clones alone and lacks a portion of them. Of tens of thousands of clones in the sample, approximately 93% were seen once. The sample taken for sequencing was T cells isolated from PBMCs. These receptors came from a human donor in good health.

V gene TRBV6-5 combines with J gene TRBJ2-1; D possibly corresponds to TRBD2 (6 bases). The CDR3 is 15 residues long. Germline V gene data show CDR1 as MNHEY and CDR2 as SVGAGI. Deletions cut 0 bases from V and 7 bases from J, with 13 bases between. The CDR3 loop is CASSYSGLGLNEQFF. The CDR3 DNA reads TGTGCCAGCAGTTACTCGGGACTCGGACTTAATGAGCAGTTCTTC.

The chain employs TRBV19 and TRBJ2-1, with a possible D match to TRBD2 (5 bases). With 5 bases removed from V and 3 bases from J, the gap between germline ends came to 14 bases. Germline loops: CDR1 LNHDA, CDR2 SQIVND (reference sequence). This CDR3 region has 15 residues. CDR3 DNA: TGTGCCAGTAGTCCAAACCCCCGGGACTACAATGAGCAGTTCTTC. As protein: CASSPNPRDYNEQFF.

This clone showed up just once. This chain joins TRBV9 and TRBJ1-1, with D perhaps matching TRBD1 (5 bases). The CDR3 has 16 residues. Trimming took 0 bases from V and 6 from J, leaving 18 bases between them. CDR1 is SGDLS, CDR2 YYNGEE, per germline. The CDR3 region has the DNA TGTGCCAGCAGCGTAGGGGTCTACGGGGGTAGCGCTGAAGCTTTCTTT. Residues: CASSVGVYGGSAEAFF.

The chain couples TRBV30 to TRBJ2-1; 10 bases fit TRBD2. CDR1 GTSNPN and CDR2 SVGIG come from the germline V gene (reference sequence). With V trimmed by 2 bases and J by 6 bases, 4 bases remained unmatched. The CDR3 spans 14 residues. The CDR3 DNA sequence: TGTGCCTGGAGTCTGGGACTAGCGATCAATGAGCAGTTCTTC. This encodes CAWSLGLAINEQFF.

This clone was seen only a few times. DNA of the CDR3: TGTGCCAGCAGCAAAGGTGCGGGTGTTAGCACTGAAGCTTTCTTT. Its protein is CASSKGAGVSTEAFF. The V gene is TRBV21-1, the J gene TRBJ1-1. TRBV21-1 represents a pseudogene. The CDR3 totals 15 residues.

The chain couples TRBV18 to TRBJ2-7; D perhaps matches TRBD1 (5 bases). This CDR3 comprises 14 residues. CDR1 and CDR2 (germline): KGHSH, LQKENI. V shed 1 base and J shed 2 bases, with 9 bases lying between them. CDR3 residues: CASSPQGKTYEQYF. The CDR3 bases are TGTGCCAGCTCACCACAGGGGAAAACCTACGAGCAGTACTTC.

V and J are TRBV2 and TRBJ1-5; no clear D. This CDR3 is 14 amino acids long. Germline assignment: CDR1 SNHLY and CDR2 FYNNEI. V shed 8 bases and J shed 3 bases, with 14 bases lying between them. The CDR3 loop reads CASGVSGFNQPQHF. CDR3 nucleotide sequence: TGTGCCAGCGGTGTGTCCGGGTTCAATCAGCCCCAGCATTTT.

The CDR3 protein is CASSEGGTGQPQHF. CDR3 sequence (DNA): TGTGCCAGCAGCGAAGGGGGGACAGGGCAGCCCCAGCATTTT. The chain recombines TRBV11-2 with TRBJ1-5, with 9 bases lining up with TRBD1. The length of the CDR3 is 14 residues. With 5 bases clipped from V and 7 bases from J, the junction kept 6 bases outside the gene matches. The germline V gene encodes CDR1 SGHAT and CDR2 FQNNGV.

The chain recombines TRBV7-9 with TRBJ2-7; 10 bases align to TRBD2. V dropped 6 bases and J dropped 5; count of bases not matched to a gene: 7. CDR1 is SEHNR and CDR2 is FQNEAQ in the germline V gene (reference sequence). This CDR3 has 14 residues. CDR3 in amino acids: CASSNSGRFHEQYF. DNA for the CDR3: TGTGCCAGCAGTAATAGCGGGAGGTTCCACGAGCAGTACTTC.

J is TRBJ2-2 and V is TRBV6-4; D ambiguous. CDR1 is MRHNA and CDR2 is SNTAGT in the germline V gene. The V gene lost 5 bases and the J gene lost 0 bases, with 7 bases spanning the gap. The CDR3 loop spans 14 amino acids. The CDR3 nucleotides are TGTGCCAGCAGTATACACGCGAACACCGGGGAGCTGTTTTTT. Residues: CASSIHANTGELFF.

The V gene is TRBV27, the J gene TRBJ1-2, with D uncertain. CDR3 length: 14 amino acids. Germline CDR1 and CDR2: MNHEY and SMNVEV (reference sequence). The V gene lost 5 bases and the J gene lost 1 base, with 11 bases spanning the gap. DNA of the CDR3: TGTGCCAGCAGTCCTCGGGTGGGTAACTATGGCTACACCTTC. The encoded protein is CASSPRVGNYGYTF.

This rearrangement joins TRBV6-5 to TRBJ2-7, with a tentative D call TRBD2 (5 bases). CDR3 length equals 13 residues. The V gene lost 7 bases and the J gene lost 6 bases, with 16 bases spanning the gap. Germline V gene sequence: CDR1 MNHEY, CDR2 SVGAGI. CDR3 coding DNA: TGTGCCAGCAAGAGCACCGAGGGCTTCGAGCAGTACTTC. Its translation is CASKSTEGFEQYF.

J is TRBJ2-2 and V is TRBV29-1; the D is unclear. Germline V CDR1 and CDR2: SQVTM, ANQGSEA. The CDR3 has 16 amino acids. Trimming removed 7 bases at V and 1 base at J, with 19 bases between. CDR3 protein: CSAWMIRTENTGELFF. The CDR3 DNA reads TGCAGCGCCTGGATGATTCGAACAGAGAACACCGGGGAGCTGTTTTTT.

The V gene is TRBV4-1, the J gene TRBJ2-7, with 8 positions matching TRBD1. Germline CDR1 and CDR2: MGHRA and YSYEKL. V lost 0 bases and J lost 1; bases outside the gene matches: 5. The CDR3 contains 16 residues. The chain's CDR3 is CASSQEDRASSYEQYF. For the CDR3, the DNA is TGCGCCAGCAGCCAAGAGGACAGGGCTTCATCCTACGAGCAGTACTTC.

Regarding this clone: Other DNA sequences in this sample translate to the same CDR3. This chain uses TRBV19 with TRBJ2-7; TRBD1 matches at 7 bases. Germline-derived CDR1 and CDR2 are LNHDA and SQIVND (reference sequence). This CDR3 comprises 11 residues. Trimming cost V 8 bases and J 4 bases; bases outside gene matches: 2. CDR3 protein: CASSTGYEQYF. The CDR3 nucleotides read TGTGCCAGTTCGACAGGGTACGAGCAGTACTTC. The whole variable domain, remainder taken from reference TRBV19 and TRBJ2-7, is DGGITQSPKYLFRKEGQNVTLSCEQNLNHDAMYWYRQDPGQGLRLIYYSQIVNDFQKGDIAEGYSVSREKKESFPLTVTSAQKNPTAFYLCASSTGYEQYFGPGTRLTVT.

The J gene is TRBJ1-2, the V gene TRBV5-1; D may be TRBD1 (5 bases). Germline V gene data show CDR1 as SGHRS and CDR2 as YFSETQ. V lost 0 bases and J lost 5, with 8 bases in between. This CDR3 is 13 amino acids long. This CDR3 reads CASSLGPGYGYTF. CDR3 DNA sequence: TGCGCCAGCAGCTTGGGCCCAGGGTATGGCTACACCTTC.

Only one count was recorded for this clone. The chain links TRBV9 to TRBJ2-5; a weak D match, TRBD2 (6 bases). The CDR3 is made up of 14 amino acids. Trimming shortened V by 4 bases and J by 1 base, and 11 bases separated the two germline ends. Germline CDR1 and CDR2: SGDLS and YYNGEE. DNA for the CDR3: TGTGCCAGCAGCTCCGGGACTCTCCAAGAGACCCAGTACTTC. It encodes CASSSGTLQETQYF.

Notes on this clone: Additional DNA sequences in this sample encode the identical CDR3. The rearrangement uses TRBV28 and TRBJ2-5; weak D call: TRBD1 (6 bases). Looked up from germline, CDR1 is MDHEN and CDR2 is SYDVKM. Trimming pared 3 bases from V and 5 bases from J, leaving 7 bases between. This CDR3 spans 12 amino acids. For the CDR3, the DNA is TGTGCCAGCAGTTTTAGGGGGGAGACCCAGTACTTC. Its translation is CASSFRGETQYF.

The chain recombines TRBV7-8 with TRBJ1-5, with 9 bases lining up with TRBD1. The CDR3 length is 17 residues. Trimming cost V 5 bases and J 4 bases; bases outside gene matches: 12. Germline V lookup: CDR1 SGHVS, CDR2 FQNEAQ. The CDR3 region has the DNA TGTGCCAGCAGCCCACACATCTGGACAGGGGAAAATCAGCCCCAGCATTTT. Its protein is CASSPHIWTGENQPQHF. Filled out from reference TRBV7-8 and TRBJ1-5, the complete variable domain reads GAGVSQSPRYKVAKRGQDVALRCDPISGHVSLFWYQQALGQGPEFLTYFQNEAQLDKSGLPSDRFFAERPEGSVSTLKIQRTQQEDSAVYLCASSPHIWTGENQPQHFGDGTRLSIL.

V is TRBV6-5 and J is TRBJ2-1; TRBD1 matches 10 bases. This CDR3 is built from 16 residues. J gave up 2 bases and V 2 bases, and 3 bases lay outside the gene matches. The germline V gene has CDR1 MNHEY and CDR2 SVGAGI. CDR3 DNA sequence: TGTGCCAGCAGTTACCTTGGACAGGGGGCCTACAATGAGCAGTTCTTC. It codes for CASSYLGQGAYNEQFF.

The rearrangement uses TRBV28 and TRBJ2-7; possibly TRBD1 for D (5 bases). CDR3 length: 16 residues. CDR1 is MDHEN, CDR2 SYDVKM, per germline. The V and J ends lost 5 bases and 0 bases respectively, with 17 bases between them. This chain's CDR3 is CASSPPSQGLSYEQYF. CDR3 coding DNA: TGTGCCAGCAGTCCCCCGAGTCAGGGCCTCTCCTACGAGCAGTACTTC.